This record concerns one T cell receptor (beta chain) sequence. Its antigen is unknown. Generated by immunoSEQ multiplex PCR, the TCRdb table keeps only in-frame clones and is missing some. Of about 2,000 clones in the sample, around 85% were seen once. The data originate from a study of immune evolution from preneoplasia to lung adenocarcinoma. Study-wide points: Later-stage lesions appeared to have more T cells, more diversity, less clonality.

This CDR3 has 17 residues. V was shortened by 0 bases and J by 0 bases, with 14 bases between the two germline ends. The V gene's germline CDR1 is MGHRA and CDR2 YSYEKL. Between the mid-2010s and the late 2010s, patients underwent resection in Japan or China. Two lung cancer pathologists independently confirmed each histologic diagnosis. The TCR comes from a person aged 65-85 years with lung adenocarcinoma. The V call is TRBV4-1, the J call TRBJ1-1, with D tentatively TRBD1 (5 bases). Sequenced: FFPE adjacent normal lung tissue. The CDR3 bases are TGCGCCAGCAGCCAAGAACAACTGGGGCACATGAACACTGAAGCTTTCTTT. Protein: CASSQEQLGHMNTEAFF.